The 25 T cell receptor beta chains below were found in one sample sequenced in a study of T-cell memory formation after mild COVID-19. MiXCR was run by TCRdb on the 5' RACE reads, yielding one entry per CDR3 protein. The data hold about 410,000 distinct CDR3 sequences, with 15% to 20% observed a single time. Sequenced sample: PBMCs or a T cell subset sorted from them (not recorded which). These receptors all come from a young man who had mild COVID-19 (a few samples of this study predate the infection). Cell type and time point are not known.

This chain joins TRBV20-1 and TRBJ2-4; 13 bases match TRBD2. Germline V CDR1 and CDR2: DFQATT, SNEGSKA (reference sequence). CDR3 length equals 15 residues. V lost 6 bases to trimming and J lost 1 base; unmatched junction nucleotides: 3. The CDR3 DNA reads TGCAGTGCGTTGACTAGCGGGGGGGCCAAAAACATTCAGTACTTC. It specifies CSALTSGGAKNIQYF.

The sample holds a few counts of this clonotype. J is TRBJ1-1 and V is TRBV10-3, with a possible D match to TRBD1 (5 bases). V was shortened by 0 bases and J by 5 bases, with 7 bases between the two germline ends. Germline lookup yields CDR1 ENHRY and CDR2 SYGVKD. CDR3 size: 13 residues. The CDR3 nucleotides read TGTGCCATCAGTGAGTCTGGGGGGACTGAAGCTTTCTTT. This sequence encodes CAISESGGTEAFF.

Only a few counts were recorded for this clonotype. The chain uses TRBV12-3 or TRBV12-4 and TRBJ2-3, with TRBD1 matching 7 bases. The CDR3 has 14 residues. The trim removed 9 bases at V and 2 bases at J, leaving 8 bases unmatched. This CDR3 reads CASKPGQHTDTQYF. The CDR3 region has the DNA TGTGCCAGTAAGCCGGGACAGCACACAGATACGCAGTATTTT.

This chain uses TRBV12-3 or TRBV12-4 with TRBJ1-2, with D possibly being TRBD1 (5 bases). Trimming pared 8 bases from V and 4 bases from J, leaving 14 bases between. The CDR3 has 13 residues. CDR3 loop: CASHRQPFYGYTF. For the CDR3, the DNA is TGTGCCAGCCATCGACAGCCCTTCTATGGCTACACCTTC.

Here the CDR3 DNA reads TGTGCCAGCAGTCGCTCGGGGGGCGGAAGAGATGAGCAGTTCTTC. Its translation is CASSRSGGGRDEQFF. The gene calls are TRBV6-4 and TRBJ2-1, with D perhaps TRBD2 (7 bases). Germline assignment: CDR1 MRHNA and CDR2 SNTAGT. With 5 bases removed from V and 8 bases from J, the gap between germline ends came to 19 bases. The CDR3 consists of 15 residues.

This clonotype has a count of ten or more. The CDR3 coding sequence is TGTGCCAGCAGCTTCACCCCAGATACGCAGTATTTT. It is translated as CASSFTPDTQYF. The chain links TRBV7-2 to TRBJ2-3; D is uncertain. Trimming pared 3 bases from V and 4 bases from J, leaving 5 bases between. The CDR3 sequence is 12 residues long. CDR1 is SGHTA, CDR2 FQGNSA, per germline.

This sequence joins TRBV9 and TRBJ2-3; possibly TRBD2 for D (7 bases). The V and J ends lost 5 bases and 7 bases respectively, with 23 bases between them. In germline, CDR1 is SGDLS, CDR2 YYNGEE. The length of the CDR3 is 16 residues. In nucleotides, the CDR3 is TGTGCCAGCAGTCTAGGGGGGGCCTTAAGCACGTATACGCAGTATTTT. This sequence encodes CASSLGGALSTYTQYF.

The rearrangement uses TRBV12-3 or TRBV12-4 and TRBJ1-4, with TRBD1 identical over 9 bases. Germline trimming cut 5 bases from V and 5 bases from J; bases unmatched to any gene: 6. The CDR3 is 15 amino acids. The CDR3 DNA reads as TGTGCCAGCAGTGCACTGACAGGGGGAAATGAAAAACTGTTTTTT. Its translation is CASSALTGGNEKLFF.

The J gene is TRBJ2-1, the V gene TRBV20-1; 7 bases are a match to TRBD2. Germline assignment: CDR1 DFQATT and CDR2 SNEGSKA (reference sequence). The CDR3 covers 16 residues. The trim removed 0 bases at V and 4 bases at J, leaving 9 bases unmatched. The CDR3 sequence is CSARDFGAGVYNEQFF. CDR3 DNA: TGCAGTGCTAGAGATTTCGGCGCGGGGGTGTACAATGAGCAGTTCTTC.

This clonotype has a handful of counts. The CDR3, as DNA: TGTGCCAGCACCGCAGGGGGATCACCCCTCCACTTT. Its translation is CASTAGGSPLHF. This sequence joins TRBV7-6 and TRBJ1-6; TRBD1 agrees at 7 bases. CDR1 SGHVS and CDR2 FNYEAQ come from the germline V gene. The CDR3 is 12 residues long. Losses at the gene ends were 7 bases for V and 10 bases for J; bases not matched to a gene: 4.

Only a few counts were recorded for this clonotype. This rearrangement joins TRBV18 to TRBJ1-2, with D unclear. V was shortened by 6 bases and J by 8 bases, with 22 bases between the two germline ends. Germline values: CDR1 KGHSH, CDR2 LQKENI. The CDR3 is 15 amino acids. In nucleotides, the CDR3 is TGTGCCAGCTCCGGGAAGCGGTCGAGTCTGCGGGGCTACACCTTC. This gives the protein CASSGKRSSLRGYTF.

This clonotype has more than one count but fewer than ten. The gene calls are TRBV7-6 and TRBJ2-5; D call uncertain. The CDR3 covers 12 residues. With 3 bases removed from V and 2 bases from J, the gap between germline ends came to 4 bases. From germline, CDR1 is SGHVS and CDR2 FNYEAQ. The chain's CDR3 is CASSLKQETQYF. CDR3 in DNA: TGTGCCAGCAGCTTGAAACAAGAGACCCAGTACTTC.

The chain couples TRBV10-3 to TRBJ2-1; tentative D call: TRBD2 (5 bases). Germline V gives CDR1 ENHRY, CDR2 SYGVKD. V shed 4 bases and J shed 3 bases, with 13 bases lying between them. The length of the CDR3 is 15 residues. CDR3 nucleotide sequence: TGTGCCATCAGTGTGGAGCGGCCCCTCTACAATGAGCAGTTCTTC. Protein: CAISVERPLYNEQFF.

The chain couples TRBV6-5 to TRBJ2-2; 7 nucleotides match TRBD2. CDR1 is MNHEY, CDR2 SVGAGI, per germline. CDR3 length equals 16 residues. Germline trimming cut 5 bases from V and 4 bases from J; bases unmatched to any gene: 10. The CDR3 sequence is CASSTSGSGRTGELFF. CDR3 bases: TGTGCCAGCAGTACGTCCGGTAGCGGGCGCACCGGGGAGCTGTTTTTT.

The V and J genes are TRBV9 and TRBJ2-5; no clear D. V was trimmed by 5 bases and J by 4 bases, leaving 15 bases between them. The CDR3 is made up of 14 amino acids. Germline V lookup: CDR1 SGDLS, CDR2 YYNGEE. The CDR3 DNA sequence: TGTGCCAGCAGTCCCCACTACGGTGTAGAGACCCAGTACTTC. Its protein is CASSPHYGVETQYF.

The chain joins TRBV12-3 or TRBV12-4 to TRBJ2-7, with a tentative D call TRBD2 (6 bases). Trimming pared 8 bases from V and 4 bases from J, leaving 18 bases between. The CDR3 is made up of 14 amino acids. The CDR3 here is CASSGGDLWYEQYF. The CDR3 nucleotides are TGTGCCAGCTCTGGCGGGGACCTTTGGTACGAGCAGTACTTC.

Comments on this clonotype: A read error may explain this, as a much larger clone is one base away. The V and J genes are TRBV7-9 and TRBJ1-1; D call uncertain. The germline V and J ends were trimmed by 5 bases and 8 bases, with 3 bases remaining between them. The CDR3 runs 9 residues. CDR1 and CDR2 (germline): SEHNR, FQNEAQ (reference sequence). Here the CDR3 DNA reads TGTGCCAGCAGCCACGAAGCTTTCTTT. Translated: CASSHEAFF.

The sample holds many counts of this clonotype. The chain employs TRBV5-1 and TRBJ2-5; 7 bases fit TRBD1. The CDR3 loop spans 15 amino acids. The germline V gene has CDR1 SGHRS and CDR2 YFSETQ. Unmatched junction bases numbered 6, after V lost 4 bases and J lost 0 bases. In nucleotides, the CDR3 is TGCGCCAGCAGCCGGAGACAGGGCGACCAAGAGACCCAGTACTTC. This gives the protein CASSRRQGDQETQYF.

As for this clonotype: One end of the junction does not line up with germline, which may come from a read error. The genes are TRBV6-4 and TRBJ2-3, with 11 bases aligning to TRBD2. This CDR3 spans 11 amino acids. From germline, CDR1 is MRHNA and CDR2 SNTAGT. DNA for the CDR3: TGTGCCAGCACTCGGACTAGCGGGTTTCCTTTT. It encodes CASTRTSGFPF.

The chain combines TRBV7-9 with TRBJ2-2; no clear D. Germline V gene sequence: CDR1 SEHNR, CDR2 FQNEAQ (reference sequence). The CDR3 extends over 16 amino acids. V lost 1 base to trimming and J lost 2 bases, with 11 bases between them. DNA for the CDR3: TGTGCCAGCAGCTTAGAAGGCCAGGTCAACACCGGGGAGCTGTTTTTT. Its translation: CASSLEGQVNTGELFF.

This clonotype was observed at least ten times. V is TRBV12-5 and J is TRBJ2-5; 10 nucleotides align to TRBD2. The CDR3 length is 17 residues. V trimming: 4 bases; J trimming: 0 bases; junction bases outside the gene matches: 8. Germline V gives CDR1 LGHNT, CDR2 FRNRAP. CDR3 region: CASGWAPSGGHQETQYF. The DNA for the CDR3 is TGTGCTAGTGGTTGGGCCCCTAGCGGGGGCCACCAAGAGACCCAGTACTTC. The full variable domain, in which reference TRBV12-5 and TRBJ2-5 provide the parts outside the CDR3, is DARVTQTPRHKVTEMGQEVTMRCQPILGHNTVFWYRQTMMQGLELLAYFRNRAPLDDSGMPKDRFSAEMPDATLATLKIQPSEPRDSAVYFCASGWAPSGGHQETQYFGPGTRLLVL.

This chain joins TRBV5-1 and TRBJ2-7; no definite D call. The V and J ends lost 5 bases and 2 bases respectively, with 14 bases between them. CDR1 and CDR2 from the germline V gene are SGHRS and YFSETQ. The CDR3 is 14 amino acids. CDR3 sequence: CASRPTGPTYEQYF. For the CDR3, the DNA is TGCGCCAGCAGACCCACCGGACCAACCTACGAGCAGTACTTC.

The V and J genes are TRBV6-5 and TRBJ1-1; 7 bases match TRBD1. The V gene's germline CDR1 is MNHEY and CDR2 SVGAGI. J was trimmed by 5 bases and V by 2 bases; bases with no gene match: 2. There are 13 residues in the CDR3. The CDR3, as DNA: TGTGCCAGCAGTTACAACAGGGGAACTGAAGCTTTCTTT. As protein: CASSYNRGTEAFF.

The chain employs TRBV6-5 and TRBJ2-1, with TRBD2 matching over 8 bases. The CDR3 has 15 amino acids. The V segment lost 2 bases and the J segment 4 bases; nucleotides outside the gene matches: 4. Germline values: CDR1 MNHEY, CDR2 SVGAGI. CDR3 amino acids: CASSYNRGGYNEQFF. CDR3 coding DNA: TGTGCCAGCAGTTACAATCGCGGGGGGTACAATGAGCAGTTCTTC.

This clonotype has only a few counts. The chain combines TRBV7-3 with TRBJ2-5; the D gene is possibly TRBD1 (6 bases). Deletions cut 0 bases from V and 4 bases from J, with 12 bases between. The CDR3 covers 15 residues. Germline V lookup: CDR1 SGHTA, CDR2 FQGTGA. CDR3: CASSLTAGAGETQYF. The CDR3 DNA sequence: TGTGCCAGCAGCTTAACGGCAGGGGCTGGAGAGACCCAGTACTTC.